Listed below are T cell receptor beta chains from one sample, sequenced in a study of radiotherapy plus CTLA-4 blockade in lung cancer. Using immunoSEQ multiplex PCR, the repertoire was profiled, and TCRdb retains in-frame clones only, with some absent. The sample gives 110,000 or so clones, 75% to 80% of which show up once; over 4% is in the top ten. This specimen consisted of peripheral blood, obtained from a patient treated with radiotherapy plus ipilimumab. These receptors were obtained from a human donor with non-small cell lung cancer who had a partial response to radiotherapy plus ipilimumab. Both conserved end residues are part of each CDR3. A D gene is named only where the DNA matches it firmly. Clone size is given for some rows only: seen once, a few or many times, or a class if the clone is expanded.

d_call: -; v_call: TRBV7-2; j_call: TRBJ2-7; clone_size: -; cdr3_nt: TGTGCCAGCAGCATGGGCCAGATTGGCGAGCAGTACTTC; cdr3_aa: CASSMGQIGEQYF
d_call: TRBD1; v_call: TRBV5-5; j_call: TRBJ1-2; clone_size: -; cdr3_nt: TGTGCCAGCAGCTTGGACCAGGGACAGGGTGGGTTAGTCGATGGCTACACCTTC; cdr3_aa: CASSLDQGQGGLVDGYTF
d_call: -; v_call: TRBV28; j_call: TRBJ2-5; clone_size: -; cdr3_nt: TGTGCCAGCACATCCCAGGGGATAGCAGGGGAGACCCAGTACTTC; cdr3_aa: CASTSQGIAGETQYF
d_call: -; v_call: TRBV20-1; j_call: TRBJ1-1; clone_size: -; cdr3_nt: TGCAGTGCTAGAGATGACTTTGGAGCTTTCTTT; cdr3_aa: CSARDDFGAFF
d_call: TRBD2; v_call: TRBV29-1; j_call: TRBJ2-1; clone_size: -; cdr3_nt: TGCAGCGTTGACAGCCTAGCGGATCTGGGGGAGCAGTTCTTC; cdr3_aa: CSVDSLADLGEQFF
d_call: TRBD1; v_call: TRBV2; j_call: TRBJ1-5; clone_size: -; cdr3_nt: TGTGCCAGCAGTGAGGGACAGGGCCGGCAGCCCCAGCATTTT; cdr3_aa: CASSEGQGRQPQHF
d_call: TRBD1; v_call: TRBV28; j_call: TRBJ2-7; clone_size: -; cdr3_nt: TGTGCCAGTCTCTCCGGGACAGGGACTCAGGAGCAGTACTTC; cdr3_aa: CASLSGTGTQEQYF
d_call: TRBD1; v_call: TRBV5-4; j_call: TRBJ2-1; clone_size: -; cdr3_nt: TGTGCCAGCAGCCCAGGGACAGGCCTCCTGCGTGGAGTTGGGCAGTTCTTC; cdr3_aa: CASSPGTGLLRGVGQFF
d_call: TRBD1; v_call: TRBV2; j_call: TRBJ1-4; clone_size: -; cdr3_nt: TGTGCCAGCAGTGTTGGAGGGGGCGGACTAAATGAAAAACTGTTTTTT; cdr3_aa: CASSVGGGGLNEKLFF
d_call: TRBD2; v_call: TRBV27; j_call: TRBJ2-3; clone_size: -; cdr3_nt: TGTGCCAGCAGTTTCTGGGGGAGGGAGGATACGCAGTATTTT; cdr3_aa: CASSFWGREDTQYF
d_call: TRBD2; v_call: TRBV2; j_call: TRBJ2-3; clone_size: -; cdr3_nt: TGTGCCAGCAGTGCCCTAGCGGGAACCACAGATACGCAGTATTTT; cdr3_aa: CASSALAGTTDTQYF
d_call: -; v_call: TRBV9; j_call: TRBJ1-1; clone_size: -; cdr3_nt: TGTGCCAGCAGTGCGCTGTTCAACACTGAAGCTTTCTTT; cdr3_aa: CASSALFNTEAFF
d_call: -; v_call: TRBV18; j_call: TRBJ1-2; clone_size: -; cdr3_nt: TGTGCCAGCTCACCACCGGCAGGGGTCCTTAGGGGCTACACCTTC; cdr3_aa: CASSPPAGVLRGYTF
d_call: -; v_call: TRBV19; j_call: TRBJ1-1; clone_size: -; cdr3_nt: TGTGCCAGTAGTATAGAGCGGTACACTGAAGCTTTCTTT; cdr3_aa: CASSIERYTEAFF
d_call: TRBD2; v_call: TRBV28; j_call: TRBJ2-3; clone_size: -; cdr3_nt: TGTGCCAGCAGTTTCCCGCGTGGGAGCGGGAGAGGAGATACGCAGTATTTT; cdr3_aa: CASSFPRGSGRGDTQYF
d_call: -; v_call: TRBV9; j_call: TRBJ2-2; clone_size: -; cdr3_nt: TGTGCCAGCAGCGCTACCTGGACCGGGGAGCTGTTTTTT; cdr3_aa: CASSATWTGELFF
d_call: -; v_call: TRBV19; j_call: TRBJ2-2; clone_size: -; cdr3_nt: TGTGCCAGTAGTACGTGGCAGGCCGGGGAGCTGTTTTTT; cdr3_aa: CASSTWQAGELFF
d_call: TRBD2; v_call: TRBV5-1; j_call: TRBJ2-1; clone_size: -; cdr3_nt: TGCGCCAGCAGCTTTAGCGGGACCTCCTACAATGAGCAGTTCTTC; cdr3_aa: CASSFSGTSYNEQFF
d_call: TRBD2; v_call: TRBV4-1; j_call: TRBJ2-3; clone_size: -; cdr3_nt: TGCGCCAGCAGCCAAGATCCTAGCGGGACGATCACAGATACGCAGTATTTT; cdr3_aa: CASSQDPSGTITDTQYF
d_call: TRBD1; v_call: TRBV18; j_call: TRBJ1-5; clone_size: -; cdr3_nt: TGTGCCAGCTCACCCCCGGGAGGGGGCGGTCAGCCCCAGCATTTT; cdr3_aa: CASSPPGGGGQPQHF
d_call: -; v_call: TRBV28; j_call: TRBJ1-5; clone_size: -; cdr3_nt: TGTGCCAGCAGTGAGACAGCCCATAGCAATCAGCCCCAGCATTTT; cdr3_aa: CASSETAHSNQPQHF
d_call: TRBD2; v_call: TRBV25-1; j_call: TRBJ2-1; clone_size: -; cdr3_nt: TGTGCCAGTTGGACTAGCGGGAGGGATGAGCAGTTCTTC; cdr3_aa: CASWTSGRDEQFF
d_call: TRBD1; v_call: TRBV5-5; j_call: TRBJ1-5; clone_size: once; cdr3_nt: TGTGCCAGCAGCTTGGCAGGGGGCGGACAGCCCCAGCATTTT; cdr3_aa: CASSLAGGGQPQHF
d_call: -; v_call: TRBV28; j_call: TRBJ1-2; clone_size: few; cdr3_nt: TGTGCCAGCAGTTCCCCGGCCCGGCGGAGCCGAGGCTACACCTTC; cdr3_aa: CASSSPARRSRGYTF
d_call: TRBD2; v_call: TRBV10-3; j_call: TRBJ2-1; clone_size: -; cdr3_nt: TGTGCCATCAGACTAGCGGACAATGAGCAGTTCTTC; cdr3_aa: CAIRLADNEQFF
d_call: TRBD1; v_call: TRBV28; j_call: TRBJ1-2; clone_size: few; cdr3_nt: TGTGCCAGCCGAATTAAGGACAGGCCTGGCTACACCTTC; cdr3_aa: CASRIKDRPGYTF
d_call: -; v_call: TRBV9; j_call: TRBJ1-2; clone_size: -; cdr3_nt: TGTGCCAGCAGCGCCGAAACAGGACGTAACTATGGCTACACCTTC; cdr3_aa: CASSAETGRNYGYTF
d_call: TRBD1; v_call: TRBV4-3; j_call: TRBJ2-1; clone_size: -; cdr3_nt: TGCGCCAGCAGCCTGGGACAGGGCCCCTACAATGAGCAGTTCTTC; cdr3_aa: CASSLGQGPYNEQFF
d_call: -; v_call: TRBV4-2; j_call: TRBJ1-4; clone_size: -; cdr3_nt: TGTGCCAGCAGCCAAGTCCCTTCGTGGGGCTCAAATGAAAAACTGTTTTTT; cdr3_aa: CASSQVPSWGSNEKLFF
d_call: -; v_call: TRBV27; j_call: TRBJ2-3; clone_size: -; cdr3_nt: TGTGCCAGCAGCCTCAAAACTCTCACAGATACGCAGTATTTT; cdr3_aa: CASSLKTLTDTQYF
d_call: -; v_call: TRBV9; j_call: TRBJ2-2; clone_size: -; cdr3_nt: TGTGCCAGCAGCGTACGGAGGGTCGGGACCGGGGAGCTGTTTTTT; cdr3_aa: CASSVRRVGTGELFF
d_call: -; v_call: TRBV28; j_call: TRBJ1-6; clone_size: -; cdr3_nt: TGTGCCAGCAGTTTATCCCCGGCGGGGAAATCTTCACCCCTCCACTTT; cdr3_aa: CASSLSPAGKSSPLHF
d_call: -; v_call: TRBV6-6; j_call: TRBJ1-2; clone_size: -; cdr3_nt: TGTGCCAGCAGCATGGGCCGAAATGGCTACACCTTC; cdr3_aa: CASSMGRNGYTF
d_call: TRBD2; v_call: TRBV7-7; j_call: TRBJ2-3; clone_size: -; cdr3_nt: TGTGCTAGCAGCTTAGTCGGGGGGTCAGATACGCAGTATTTT; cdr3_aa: CASSLVGGSDTQYF
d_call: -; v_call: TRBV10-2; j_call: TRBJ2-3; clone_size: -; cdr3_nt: TGCGCCAGCCAGGACATCCTAACCACAGATACGCAGTATTTT; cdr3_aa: CASQDILTTDTQYF
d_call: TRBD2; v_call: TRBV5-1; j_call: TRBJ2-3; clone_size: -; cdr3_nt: TGCGCCAGCAGCTTTCGAGGGCGGGGGACAGATACGCAGTATTTT; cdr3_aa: CASSFRGRGTDTQYF
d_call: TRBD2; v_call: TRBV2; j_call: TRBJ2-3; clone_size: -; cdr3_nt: TGTGCCAGCAGTCAGGGACTAGCGGGAGGTATAGATACGCAGTATTTT; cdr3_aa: CASSQGLAGGIDTQYF
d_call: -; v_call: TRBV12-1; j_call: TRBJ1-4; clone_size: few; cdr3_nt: TGTGCCAGCAGCCCCGGGACAGGGAATGAAAAACTGTTTTTT; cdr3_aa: CASSPGTGNEKLFF
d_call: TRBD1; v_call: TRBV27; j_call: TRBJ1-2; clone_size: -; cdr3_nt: TGTGCCAGCAGTTCATACCCCGGACAGGGGGTCGGCTATGGCTACACCTTC; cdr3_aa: CASSSYPGQGVGYGYTF
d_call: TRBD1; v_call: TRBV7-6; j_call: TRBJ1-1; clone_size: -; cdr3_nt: TGTGCCAGCAGCTTAACGACAGGGTATACTGAAGCTTTCTTT; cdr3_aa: CASSLTTGYTEAFF
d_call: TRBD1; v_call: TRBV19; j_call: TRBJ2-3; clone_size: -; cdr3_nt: TGTGCCAGTAGCATAGACAGGGGGCGAGATACGCAGTATTTT; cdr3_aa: CASSIDRGRDTQYF
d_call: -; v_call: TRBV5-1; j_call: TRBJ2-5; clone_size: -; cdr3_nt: TGCGCCAGCAGCTCGGGTGGGGAGACCCAGTACTTC; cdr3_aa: CASSSGGETQYF
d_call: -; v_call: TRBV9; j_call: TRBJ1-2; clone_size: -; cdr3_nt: TGTGCCAGCAGCGTAGAGGTGTCAGGGCCTAATAACTATGGCTACACCTTC; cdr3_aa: CASSVEVSGPNNYGYTF
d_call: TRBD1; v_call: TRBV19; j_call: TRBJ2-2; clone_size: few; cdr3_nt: TGTGCCAGTAGTAGACAGGGATTAGGCACCGGGGAGCTGTTTTTT; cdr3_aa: CASSRQGLGTGELFF
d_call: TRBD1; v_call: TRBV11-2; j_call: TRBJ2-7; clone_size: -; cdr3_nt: TGTGCCAGCAGCTTAAAACAGGGGAACGCGGAGCAGTACTTC; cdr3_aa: CASSLKQGNAEQYF
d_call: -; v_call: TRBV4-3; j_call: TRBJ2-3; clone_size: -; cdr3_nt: TGCGCCAGCAGCTTCCGCCTCCGGGGGGCCTACATTGCAGATACGCAGTATTTT; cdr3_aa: CASSFRLRGAYIADTQYF
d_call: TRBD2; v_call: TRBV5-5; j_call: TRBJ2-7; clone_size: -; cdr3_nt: TGTGCCAGCAGCTTGGCAGGGACTAACTCCTACGAGCAGTACTTC; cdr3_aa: CASSLAGTNSYEQYF
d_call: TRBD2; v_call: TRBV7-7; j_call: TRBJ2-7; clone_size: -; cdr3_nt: TGTGCTAGCAGCCCCAAGGGAGGGTCGGCGCAGTACTTC; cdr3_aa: CASSPKGGSAQYF
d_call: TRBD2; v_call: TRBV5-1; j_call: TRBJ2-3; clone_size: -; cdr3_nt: TGCGCCAGCAGCTGGCGACTAGCGGAGCCCCAGGATACGCAGTATTTT; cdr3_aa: CASSWRLAEPQDTQYF
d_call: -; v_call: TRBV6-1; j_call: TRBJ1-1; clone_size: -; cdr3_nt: TGTGCCAGCAGTGAACTGGGTCGGGACACTGAAGCTTTCTTT; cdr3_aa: CASSELGRDTEAFF
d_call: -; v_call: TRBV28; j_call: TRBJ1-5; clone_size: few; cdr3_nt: TGTGCCAGCAGTTTAGGGGGAGGGTTGGAGCCCCAGCATTTT; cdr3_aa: CASSLGGGLEPQHF
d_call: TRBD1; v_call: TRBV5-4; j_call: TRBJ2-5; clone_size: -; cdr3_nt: TGTGCCAGCAGCTCTCCGGGACAGGGGGGAGAGACCCAGTACTTC; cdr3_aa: CASSSPGQGGETQYF
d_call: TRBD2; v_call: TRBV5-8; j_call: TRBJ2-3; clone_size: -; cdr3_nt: TGTGCCAGCATCCCGGGACTAGCGGGAGCAGATACGCAGTATTTT; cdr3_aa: CASIPGLAGADTQYF
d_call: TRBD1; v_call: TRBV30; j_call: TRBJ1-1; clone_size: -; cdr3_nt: TGTGCCTGGAGCCAGGGACAGAGGAACACTGAAGCTTTCTTT; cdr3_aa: CAWSQGQRNTEAFF
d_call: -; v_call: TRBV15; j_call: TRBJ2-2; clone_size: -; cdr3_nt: TGTGCCACCAGCAGAGAGCCCGGGAGGCTGTTTTTT; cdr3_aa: CATSREPGRLFF
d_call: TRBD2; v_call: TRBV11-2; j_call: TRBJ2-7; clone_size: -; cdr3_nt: TGTGCCAGCAGTGATAGCGGGTTTCAGCAGTACTTC; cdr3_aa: CASSDSGFQQYF
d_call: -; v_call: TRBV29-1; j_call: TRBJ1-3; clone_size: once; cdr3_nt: TGCAGCGTCACATGGCCCGGACAGCCCCTCTCTGGAAACACCATATATTTT; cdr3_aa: CSVTWPGQPLSGNTIYF
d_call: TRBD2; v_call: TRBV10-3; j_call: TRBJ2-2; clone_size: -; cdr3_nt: TGTGCCATCAGTGATTCGGGACTAGCGACCGGGGAGCTGTTTTTT; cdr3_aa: CAISDSGLATGELFF
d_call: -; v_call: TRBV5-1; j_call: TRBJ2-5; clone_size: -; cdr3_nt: TGCGCCAGCAGCTCTTTAACAGGACAGCAAGAGACCCAGTACTTC; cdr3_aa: CASSSLTGQQETQYF
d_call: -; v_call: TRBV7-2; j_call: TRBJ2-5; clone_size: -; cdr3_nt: TGTGCCAGCAGCGAGAGTGTGTACCAAGAGACCCAGTACTTC; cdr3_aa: CASSESVYQETQYF